The 5 T cell receptor beta chains below all came from one sample that was sequenced in a study of blood T cells in healthy people across ages. Then a second PCR, running roughly 7 to 11 cycles, was carried out with a sample-barcoded 5' primer and a J-beta primer mix. TCRdb recomputed calls from the 5' RACE reads with MiXCR, one row per CDR3 protein. Among about 1.6 million distinct CDR3 sequences listed, roughly 30% were seen once. The sequenced sample consisted of blood. The receptors were gathered from a young woman in good health.

This chain links TRBV10-2 with TRBJ2-1; the match to TRBD1 covers 7 bases. The J segment lost 9 bases and the V segment lost 2 bases, leaving 4 bases of the junction unmatched. The CDR3 covers 13 residues. Per the germline V gene, CDR1 is WSHSY and CDR2 is SAAADI. As DNA, the CDR3 is TGCGCCAGCAGTGAGCCGACAGGGACTGAGCAGTTCTTC. Translating it yields CASSEPTGTEQFF.

J is TRBJ2-1 and V is TRBV3-1; 12 bases are shared with TRBD2. The CDR3 is 23 amino acids. After removal of 0 bases from V and 1 base from J, the junction contained 19 bases not matched to a gene. The germline gives CDR1 LGHDT, CDR2 YNNKEL (reference sequence). CDR3 amino acids: CASSQDIAASGRGLPFSYNEQFF. In nucleotides, the CDR3 is TGTGCCAGCAGCCAAGATATTGCGGCTAGCGGGAGGGGACTCCCGTTTTCCTACAATGAGCAGTTCTTC.

This chain joins TRBV4-1 and TRBJ1-5; D remains unclear. The CDR3 is made up of 15 amino acids. Trimming shortened V by 1 base and J by 5 bases, and 12 bases separated the two germline ends. Germline lookup yields CDR1 MGHRA and CDR2 YSYEKL. Here the CDR3 reads CASSQGPGGDQPQHF. The CDR3 region has the DNA TGCGCCAGCAGCCAAGGGCCAGGCGGGGATCAGCCCCAGCATTTT.

V is TRBV20-1 and J is TRBJ1-2, with D possibly matching TRBD1 (5 bases). V lost 3 bases and J lost 4, with 9 bases in between. This CDR3 is 12 amino acids long. From germline, CDR1 is DFQATT and CDR2 SNEGSKA (reference sequence). The CDR3 sequence: CSARGRLYGYTF. CDR3 DNA: TGCAGTGCTAGGGGACGGCTCTATGGCTACACCTTC.

The rearrangement uses TRBV9 and TRBJ1-2; weak D call: TRBD1 (5 bases). The germline CDR1 and CDR2 sequences are SGDLS and YYNGEE. CDR3 length: 15 amino acids. The germline V and J ends were trimmed by 0 bases and 2 bases, with 11 bases remaining between them. CDR3 coding DNA: TGTGCCAGCAGCGTAGACGGGGGGACGAACTATGGCTACACCTTC. It encodes CASSVDGGTNYGYTF.